The 10 T cell receptor beta chains below all came from one sample that was sequenced in a study of beta chain features in type 1 diabetes. Study-level results: Patients with Type 1 diabetes showed moderately but significantly shorter TCRB CDR3s in all four CD4+ subsets.

Antigens of these TCRs are unknown. Investigators reverse transcribed all isolated RNA, so they sequenced expressed TCRB transcripts. Only in-frame clones appear in the TCRdb table, and some are missing; sequencing was by immunoSEQ multiplex PCR. The data contain around 250,000 clones, more than 11% of them seen just once; the ten biggest clones take up roughly 0.019%. The material sequenced was naive CD4+ T cells from blood. The origin of the receptors is a man younger than 45 with type 1 diabetes.

DNA for the CDR3: TGTGCCTGGAGTTTGACAGACTCCTCCACTGAAGCTTTCTTT. Translation gives CAWSLTDSSTEAFF. This sequence joins TRBV30 and TRBJ1-1; the D gene is possibly TRBD1 (5 bases). The CDR3 spans 14 residues. V lost 2 bases, J lost 4 bases, and 14 bases lay in between. Germline-derived CDR1 and CDR2 are GTSNPN and SVGIG (reference sequence).

This clone was observed a handful of times. The rearrangement links TRBV7-2 to TRBJ1-4; D call uncertain. This CDR3 has 15 amino acids. V was cut by 2 bases and J by 3 bases, with 10 bases left in between. The germline V gene has CDR1 SGHTA and CDR2 FQGNSA. CDR3 region: CASSLTVGANEKLFF. As DNA, the CDR3 is TGTGCCAGCAGCTTAACGGTCGGGGCTAATGAAAAACTGTTTTTT.

This clone has more than one count but fewer than ten. V and J are TRBV7-9 and TRBJ1-1; no reliable D call. Trimming cost V 6 bases and J 3 bases, with 14 bases left between them. The CDR3 is made up of 14 amino acids. CDR1 and CDR2 from the germline V gene are SEHNR and FQNEAQ (reference sequence). This chain's CDR3 is CASRSGAGYTEAFF. CDR3 sequence (DNA): TGTGCCAGCAGATCAGGAGCGGGGTACACTGAAGCTTTCTTT.

This chain links TRBV7-9 with TRBJ1-5, with a tentative D call TRBD1 (5 bases). Germline V gives CDR1 SEHNR, CDR2 FQNEAQ (reference sequence). The CDR3 is 14 amino acids. V gave up 5 bases and J gave up 3 bases, with 11 bases separating them. The CDR3 nucleotides are TGTGCCAGCAGCACAGACAGCGACAATCAGCCCCAGCATTTT. This encodes CASSTDSDNQPQHF.

There are a few counts of this clone. This sequence joins TRBV13 and TRBJ1-2, with D maybe TRBD1 (5 bases). The CDR3 contains 15 residues. The V end lost 5 bases, the J end lost 2 bases, and 15 bases lay between the germline ends. The germline V gene has CDR1 PRHDT and CDR2 FYEKMQ (reference sequence). The CDR3 spells CASSPREKGNYGYTF. The CDR3, as DNA: TGTGCCAGCAGCCCCCGGGAGAAGGGGAACTATGGCTACACCTTC. The full variable domain, with the rest looked up from reference TRBV13 and TRBJ1-2, is AAGVIQSPRHLIKEKRETATLKCYPIPRHDTVYWYQQGPGQDPQFLISFYEKMQSDKGSIPDRFSAQQFSDYHSELNMSSLELGDSALYFCASSPREKGNYGYTFGSGTRLTVV.

This clone appeared a few times. This chain uses TRBV20-1 with TRBJ2-1; D possibly corresponds to TRBD1 (5 bases). CDR3 size: 8 residues. Germline V gene data show CDR1 as DFQATT and CDR2 as SNEGSKA (reference sequence). The V end was cut by 8 bases, the J end by 16 bases, with 12 bases between. CDR3 DNA: TGCAGTTTAGGGGCAGATTTCTTC. It encodes CSLGADFF.

The chain is built from TRBV7-8 and TRBJ2-1, with 9 bases fitting TRBD1. The CDR3 totals 16 residues. After removal of 5 bases from V and 4 bases from J, the junction contained 9 bases not matched to a gene. Germline assignment: CDR1 SGHVS and CDR2 FQNEAQ. The CDR3: CASSQGTGTPYNEQFF. DNA for the CDR3: TGTGCCAGCAGCCAAGGGACAGGGACCCCTTACAATGAGCAGTTCTTC.

This clone was observed a handful of times. The chain joins TRBV19 to TRBJ1-1, with a weak D call TRBD1 (5 bases). Trimming shortened V by 6 bases and J by 5 bases, and 13 bases separated the two germline ends. The CDR3 runs 13 residues. Germline V gene data show CDR1 as LNHDA and CDR2 as SQIVND (reference sequence). Written as DNA, the CDR3 is TGTGCCAGTAGGTTCCAAGGGGAAACTGAAGCTTTCTTT. Translation gives CASRFQGETEAFF. The whole variable domain, remainder taken from reference TRBV19 and TRBJ1-1, is DGGITQSPKYLFRKEGQNVTLSCEQNLNHDAMYWYRQDPGQGLRLIYYSQIVNDFQKGDIAEGYSVSREKKESFPLTVTSAQKNPTAFYLCASRFQGETEAFFGQGTRLTVV.

The V and J genes are TRBV5-1 and TRBJ1-2; D unresolved. The CDR3 spans 14 residues. Germline-derived CDR1 and CDR2 are SGHRS and YFSETQ. V lost 2 bases and J lost 6, with 14 bases in between. DNA of the CDR3: TGCGCCAGCAGCTTAGAGGTGGATTCTCATGGCTACACCTTC. Its protein product is CASSLEVDSHGYTF.

V usage is TRBV5-4 and J usage is TRBJ2-1; TRBD1 might be the D (6 bases). V lost 6 bases, J lost 2 bases, and 24 bases lay in between. The CDR3 loop spans 18 amino acids. From germline, CDR1 is SGHNT and CDR2 YYREEE (reference sequence). CDR3 loop: CASTAIRAGGLTYNEQFF. CDR3 DNA sequence: TGTGCCAGCACCGCGATCCGGGCTGGGGGCCTCACCTACAATGAGCAGTTCTTC.